This T cell receptor beta chain stems from a study of OX40 agonist ivuxolimab in advanced cancers. At the level of the whole study: Ivuxolimab was a fully human IgG2 agonistic monoclonal antibody targeting the costimulatory receptor OX40 (CD134). Intravenous ivuxolimab was administered to patients every 2 weeks at six dose levels: 0.01, 0.1, 0.3, 1.5, 3 and 10 mg/kg. Among the roughly 52 dose-escalation patients, 19 had hepatocellular carcinoma, 15 or so melanoma, 9 renal cell carcinoma and 9 head and neck cancer. In the dose-escalation cohort, 82.7% of patients were male, and the mean age was about 55 years, with a range of 23 to 79. Prior anti-PD-1, anti-PD-L1 or anti-CTLA-4 therapy was permitted, and approximately 39% of dose-escalation patients had received checkpoint inhibitors. Partial responses were achieved by three dose-escalation patients, of whom one had hepatocellular carcinoma and two had cutaneous melanoma. Peripheral TCRbeta sequencing was intended to test whether TCR sequence diversity was altered and clonal T-cell expansion was caused by ivuxolimab. The paper covers the monotherapy dose-escalation part of the phase I ivuxolimab trial, which included N ≈ 54 patients.

For this clone: The antigen it binds to is not known. No per-base quality is available; no much larger clone lies one base away.

On the study overall, not on this receptor specifically: Low levels of normalized T-cell clonal expansion were also shown by some nonresponding patients. At doses of 0.1 to 3.0 mg/kg, clonal expansion of both CD4+ and CD8+ blood T cells was observed from baseline to week 6. On average, CD8+ T cells showed more expanded clones than CD4+ T cells after ivuxolimab. The antigen specificity of the peripheral T cells that underwent clonal expansion was not determined. In partial responders in the 0.1-3.0 mg/kg groups, normalized peripheral clonal expansion was found to be among the lowest, especially among CD8+ T cells.

The germline V end is reduced by 3 bases and the J end by 9 bases; junction bases left unmatched: 1. Taken from cysteine to phenylalanine, the CDR3 has 13 residues. The kept DNA is CDR3 alone, 39 bases in frame from the first base. The germline V gene provides CDR1 SGHVS and CDR2 FQNEAQ. Genomic DNA was isolated from the sorted cells so that the TCRbeta CDR3 region could be sequenced. The immunoSEQ Assay was used to sequence the TCRbeta CDR3 regions. This is the immuneACCESS table as TCRdb keeps it, with only in-frame sequences that have V and J called. A part of the clones is gone; compared with another copy, unresolved V genes explain less than half, and the rest is unexplained. Recorded for this sample are about 36,000 clones; 88% of them occurred a single time. The ten largest clones capture 9.5% to 15% of the sample. Patients with autoimmune disease history or receiving systemic immunosuppression were excluded from the trial. In every dose cohort, peripheral blood was drawn for TCR sequencing at baseline, cycle 4 day 1, and cycle 7 day 1. Samples were obtained from an open-label, multicenter, first-in-human phase I dose-escalation trial of ivuxolimab. Adults with locally advanced or metastatic head and neck squamous cell, hepatocellular, melanoma or renal cell carcinoma were enrolled in the trial. Before TCR sequencing, CD4+ T cells and CD8+ T cells from peripheral blood were sorted into separate populations.

The TCR originated in an adult with an advanced solid tumor such as melanoma, head and neck, liver or kidney cancer. The sequencing here drew on CD4+ or CD8+ T cells sorted from blood, taken in a trial of the OX40 agonist ivuxolimab. Recombination connected TRBV7-8 to TRBJ2-1, with TRBD2 matching 11 junction bases. The DNA sequence is given as TGTGCCAGCAGCTTGGGACTAGCGGTTGAGCAGTTCTTC. Its protein reads: CASSLGLAVEQFF.